This TCR beta chain was identified during a study of blood T cell repertoires in COVID-19. In the authors' methods: Estimates of nucleated cell counts were drawn from the amplification of reference gene primers. TCRdb's table, derived via immunoSEQ multiplex PCR, lists solely in-frame clones and lacks some. V, J and clone size derive from that table, while D and trimming were established from the DNA sequence. The sample carries about 280,000 clones, roughly 90% recorded once. Per the germline V gene, CDR1 is PRHDT and CDR2 is FYEKMQ (reference sequence). V was clipped by 5 bases and J by 7 bases; unmatched bases: 4. CDR3 length: 14 residues.

Sequences were obtained from PBMCs or T cells enriched from blood (not recorded which). V is TRBV13 and J is TRBJ1-4; 10 bases align to TRBD1. The receptor was derived from a woman aged 60-75 years who had recovered from COVID-19. As DNA, the CDR3 is TGTGCCAGCAGCCCGGGACAGGGGATTGAAAAACTGTTTTTT. Amino acid sequence: CASSPGQGIEKLFF.